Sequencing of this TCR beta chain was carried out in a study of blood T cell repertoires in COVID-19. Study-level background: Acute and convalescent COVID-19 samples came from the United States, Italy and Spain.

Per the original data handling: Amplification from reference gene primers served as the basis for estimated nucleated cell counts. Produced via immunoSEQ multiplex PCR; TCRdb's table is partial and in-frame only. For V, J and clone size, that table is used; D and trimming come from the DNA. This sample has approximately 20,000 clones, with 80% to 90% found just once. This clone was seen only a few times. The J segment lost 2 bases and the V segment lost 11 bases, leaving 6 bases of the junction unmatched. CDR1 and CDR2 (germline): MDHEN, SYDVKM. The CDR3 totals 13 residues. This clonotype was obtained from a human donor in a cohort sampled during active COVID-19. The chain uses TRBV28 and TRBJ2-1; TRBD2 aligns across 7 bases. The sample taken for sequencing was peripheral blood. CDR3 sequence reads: CASVGGAYNEQFF. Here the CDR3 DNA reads TGTGCCTCAGTGGGGGGGGCCTACAATGAGCAGTTCTTC.